The rows below give T cell receptor beta chains drawn from one sample of a study of cytomegalovirus exposure and HLA in healthy donors. The method was immunoSEQ multiplex PCR; TCRdb's version includes in-frame clones alone and lacks a portion of them. The profile covers around 150,000 clones, with under 90% appearing a single time and 1.9% taken by the ten largest. The sequenced sample consisted of PBMCs. The receptors stem from a young man in good health and CMV-seronegative. CDR3s include the opening cysteine and the closing phenylalanine or tryptophan. A D gene is named only where the DNA matches it firmly. Rows give clone size only sometimes, using once, few, many, or a class for an expanded clone.

>.|.|14|TRBV7-2|TRBJ2-7
CASSLGAGRHEQYF
TGTGCCAGCAGCTTAGGGGCAGGGAGGCACGAGCAGTACTTC
>once|TRBD2|15|TRBV6-5|TRBJ2-7
CASSSRTSAPYEQYF
TGTGCCAGCAGTTCCCGGACTAGCGCACCCTACGAGCAGTACTTC
>.|.|13|TRBV15|TRBJ1-1
CATSRERQPEAFF
TGTGCCACCAGCAGAGAGAGACAGCCTGAAGCTTTCTTT
>.|.|13|TRBV28|TRBJ1-4
CASRLPGSGKLFF
TGTGCCAGCAGGCTCCCGGGCAGCGGGAAACTGTTTTTT
>.|.|17|TRBV19|TRBJ2-1
CASRMGGVSGTYNEQFF
TGTGCCAGTAGGATGGGTGGGGTTTCAGGGACCTACAATGAGCAGTTCTTC
>.|.|13|TRBV11-1|TRBJ2-5
CASRNLGLETQYF
TGTGCCAGCAGGAATTTGGGGCTTGAGACCCAGTACTTC
>.|.|16|TRBV5-4|TRBJ2-7
CASSPGGGGGSYEQYF
TGTGCCAGCAGCCCGGGTGGGGGCGGGGGCTCCTACGAGCAGTACTTC
>.|TRBD1|14|TRBV28|TRBJ1-4
CASSRDRGGEKLFF
TGTGCCAGCAGCCGCGACAGGGGAGGCGAAAAACTGTTTTTT
>.|.|15|TRBV5-4|TRBJ2-5
CASSLLGEGSSAQYF
TGTGCCAGCAGCTTGCTAGGGGAAGGCTCTTCGGCCCAGTACTTC
>.|TRBD1|11|TRBV2|TRBJ2-7
CAVGTGLEQYF
TGTGCCGTCGGGACAGGGCTCGAGCAGTACTTC
>.|.|13|TRBV6-5|TRBJ2-7
CASTARPSYEQYF
TGTGCCAGCACGGCCAGGCCCTCCTACGAGCAGTACTTC
>once|.|13|TRBV7-3|TRBJ1-6
CASSSGTNSPLHF
TGTGCCAGCAGCTCTGGCACCAATTCACCCCTCCACTTT
>.|TRBD1|15|TRBV14|TRBJ1-2
CASSQGGWDRLGYTF
TGTGCCAGCAGCCAAGGTGGCTGGGACAGGCTAGGCTACACCTTC
>once|.|12|TRBV29-1|TRBJ2-2
CSVGWGRGELFF
TGCAGCGTTGGGTGGGGGCGCGGGGAGCTGTTTTTT
>once|.|14|TRBV18|TRBJ2-5
CASSVNGGAETQYF
TGTGCCAGCTCCGTCAACGGAGGGGCAGAGACCCAGTACTTC
>.|TRBD1|15|TRBV6-5|TRBJ2-7
CASSYSLGQSYEQYF
TGTGCCAGCAGTTACTCCCTGGGACAGTCCTACGAGCAGTACTTC
>.|.|13|TRBV28|TRBJ2-1
CASSSSQGFEQFF
TGTGCCAGCAGCTCCTCCCAGGGTTTCGAGCAGTTCTTC
>.|.|11|TRBV7-9|TRBJ2-1
CAVSGPDEQFF
TGTGCCGTAAGCGGGCCCGATGAGCAGTTCTTC
>.|TRBD2|16|TRBV28|TRBJ2-2
CASSFRGGARTGELFF
TGTGCCAGCAGTTTCCGGGGGGGGGCTCGAACCGGGGAGCTGTTTTTT
>.|.|15|TRBV4-1|TRBJ1-5
CASSQVGGSNQPQHF
TGCGCCAGCAGCCAAGTGGGGGGGAGCAATCAGCCCCAGCATTTT
>few|.|14|TRBV6-5|TRBJ1-6
CASSSLQANSPLHF
TGTGCCAGCAGTTCCCTACAGGCAAATTCACCCCTCCACTTT
>once|.|14|TRBV10-2|TRBJ1-5
CASSEQNSNQPQHF
TGCGCCAGCAGTGAACAGAATAGCAATCAGCCCCAGCATTTT
>few|.|14|TRBV29-1|TRBJ1-4
CSVGDRDNNEKLFF
TGCAGCGTTGGTGACCGGGACAATAATGAAAAACTGTTTTTT
>few|.|14|TRBV28|TRBJ1-1
CASSPGGVYTEAFF
TGTGCCAGCAGTCCGGGCGGGGTTTACACTGAAGCTTTCTTT
>.|TRBD2|15|TRBV6-6|TRBJ2-1
CASSRLAGGNNEQFF
TGTGCCAGCAGTAGACTAGCGGGAGGAAACAATGAGCAGTTCTTC
>.|.|17|TRBV4-1|TRBJ2-3
CASSQGRGASSTDTQYF
TGCGCCAGCAGCCAAGGACGGGGGGCGAGCAGCACAGATACGCAGTATTTT
>few|TRBD1|15|TRBV7-2|TRBJ2-7
CASSPWGQGVYEQYF
TGTGCCAGCAGCCCCTGGGGACAGGGGGTCTACGAGCAGTACTTC
>.|.|13|TRBV10-3|TRBJ1-4
CASRPATNEKLFF
TGTGCCAGCAGACCAGCAACTAATGAAAAACTGTTTTTT
>.|TRBD2|14|TRBV5-5|TRBJ2-1
CASRLRTSWDEQFF
TGTGCCAGCAGACTTAGGACTAGCTGGGATGAGCAGTTCTTC
>once|.|15|TRBV6-1|TRBJ1-2
CATSPIFQLLYGYTF
TGTGCCACCTCGCCTATATTTCAACTCCTCTATGGCTACACCTTC
>.|.|13|TRBV6-1|TRBJ1-5
CASSPAEGVPQHF
TGTGCCAGCAGTCCCGCTGAGGGGGTGCCCCAGCATTTT
>.|.|13|TRBV30|TRBJ1-1
CAWSVRTDTEAFF
TGTGCCTGGAGTGTAAGAACAGACACTGAAGCTTTCTTT
>.|.|12|TRBV30|TRBJ1-4
CAWSEGRNKLFF
TGTGCCTGGAGTGAGGGGCGGAATAAACTGTTTTTT
>.|TRBD2|15|TRBV5-4|TRBJ2-7
CASSFASGSLNEQYF
TGTGCCAGCAGCTTTGCTAGCGGGAGTCTCAACGAGCAGTACTTC
>.|.|11|TRBV7-9|TRBJ2-3
CASTRGHTQYF
TGTGCCAGCACCAGGGGTCATACGCAGTATTTT
>.|TRBD2|14|TRBV5-1|TRBJ2-1
CASSPGGLYNEQFF
TGCGCCAGCAGCCCGGGGGGTCTCTACAATGAGCAGTTCTTC
>.|.|14|TRBV12-5|TRBJ1-6
CASGRDIPNSPLHF
TGTGCTAGTGGCCGGGACATCCCGAATTCACCCCTCCACTTT
>.|TRBD1|16|TRBV5-1|TRBJ2-1
CASSSRQLTGRDEQFF
TGCGCCAGCAGCTCTCGACAACTGACAGGGCGTGATGAGCAGTTCTTC
>.|TRBD2|16|TRBV11-3|TRBJ2-3
CASSQLAGGRTDTQYF
TGTGCCAGCAGCCAGCTAGCGGGGGGGCGGACAGATACGCAGTATTTT
>.|.|13|TRBV27|TRBJ2-7
CASKGQGTYEQYF
TGTGCCAGCAAGGGGCAGGGGACCTACGAGCAGTACTTC
>.|.|13|TRBV29-1|TRBJ2-5
CSALTAFQETQYF
TGCAGCGCCCTGACAGCTTTCCAAGAGACCCAGTACTTC
>.|.|16|TRBV4-1|TRBJ2-7
CASSQVGGGLSYEQYF
TGCGCCAGCAGCCAAGTTGGGGGGGGCTTGAGCTACGAGCAGTACTTC
>.|.|14|TRBV7-9|TRBJ2-5
CASRQTGPKETQYF
TGTGCCAGCAGGCAGACAGGTCCGAAAGAGACCCAGTACTTC
>once|TRBD2|15|TRBV6-1|TRBJ2-5
CASSPGLAGGETQYF
TGTGCCAGCAGTCCGGGACTAGCGGGAGGAGAGACCCAGTACTTC
>.|.|15|TRBV5-1|TRBJ2-5
CASSLAIPREETQYF
TGCGCCAGCAGCTTGGCGATTCCGAGGGAAGAGACCCAGTACTTC
>.|.|17|TRBV11-2|TRBJ1-2
CATPTTRNQAIPLGYTF
TGTGCCACCCCAACGACACGGAACCAGGCCATCCCCCTTGGCTACACCTTC
>once|TRBD1|15|TRBV10-3|TRBJ2-3
CAISGQGSHTDTQYF
TGTGCCATCAGCGGACAGGGTTCACACACAGATACGCAGTATTTT
>once|TRBD1|14|TRBV7-9|TRBJ2-7
CASSSRQGAYEQYF
TGTGCCAGCAGCTCCCGACAGGGAGCCTACGAGCAGTACTTC
>.|.|15|TRBV6-5|TRBJ1-2
CASKGSYLANYGYTF
TGTGCCAGCAAAGGCAGTTATCTAGCTAACTATGGCTACACCTTC
>once|TRBD1|15|TRBV6-6|TRBJ2-2
CASSLTGANTGELFF
TGTGCCAGCAGTTTGACAGGGGCGAACACCGGGGAGCTGTTTTTT
>.|.|15|TRBV6-5|TRBJ2-7
CASSYVWGGIDEQYF
TGTGCCAGCAGTTACGTGTGGGGGGGCATCGACGAGCAGTACTTC
>few|TRBD2|19|TRBV27|TRBJ2-3
CATKPRGGRIQTSTDTQYF
TGTGCCACCAAACCTAGGGGCGGGAGAATACAGACATCCACAGATACGCAGTATTTT
>.|TRBD1|13|TRBV19|TRBJ2-7
CASSRGGFDEQYF
TGTGCCAGTAGTCGAGGGGGCTTTGACGAGCAGTACTTC
>.|.|14|TRBV7-2|TRBJ2-3
CASSLDRGTDTQYF
TGTGCCAGCAGCTTAGACAGGGGCACAGATACGCAGTATTTT
>.|TRBD1|13|TRBV28|TRBJ2-3
CASRDRFIDTQYF
TGTGCCAGCAGGGACAGGTTTATAGATACGCAGTATTTT
>.|TRBD2|16|TRBV4-1|TRBJ2-3
CASSQLGLAGADTQYF
TGCGCCAGCAGCCAATTAGGACTAGCGGGGGCAGATACGCAGTATTTT
>.|TRBD1|13|TRBV30|TRBJ1-2
CAFNPRGPAGYTF
TGTGCCTTTAACCCCAGGGGGCCGGCTGGCTACACCTTC
>.|TRBD2|15|TRBV10-3|TRBJ2-1
CAISESTSGAGEQFF
TGTGCCATCAGTGAGTCGACTAGCGGGGCGGGTGAGCAGTTCTTC
>.|TRBD1|15|TRBV7-2|TRBJ2-2
CASSLGDRVAGELFF
TGTGCCAGCAGCTTAGGTGACAGGGTGGCCGGGGAGCTGTTTTTT
>.|.|17|TRBV21-1|TRBJ2-1
CASSKVGLAEPYNEQFF
TGTGCCAGCAGCAAAGTTGGCCTAGCGGAGCCCTACAATGAGCAGTTCTTC